This T cell receptor beta chain is from a study of T cells after yellow fever vaccination. For the study at large: Preparing low-cell-number fractions relied on SMART-Seq v4 Ultra Low Input.

This clonotype was counted between two and nine times. The antigen remains unidentified. Study outcomes and limitations: Most clones from primary vaccination were detected again post-booster (about 95% CD4, roughly 90% CD8). Peaking faster, on day 5 versus 15, the secondary response was nonetheless weaker.

CDR1 is SGHAT, CDR2 FQNNGV, per germline. The CDR3 has 18 residues. The V end lost 2 bases, the J end lost 0 bases, and 17 bases lay between the germline ends. Researchers made TCR cDNA using 5'RACE template switching, and this step added a universal primer site and UMIs. TCRdb re-derived calls from the 5' RACE reads in MiXCR, one entry per CDR3 protein. The table lists 500,000 to 650,000 distinct CDR3 sequences, 9% to 15% of them singletons. This receptor was taken from a young man who received the YFV17D yellow fever vaccine. The sample here was PBMCs, taken on the day of the yellow fever booster vaccination. J is TRBJ2-1 and V is TRBV11-2; a weak D match, TRBD1 (6 bases). CDR3 nucleotides: TGTGCCAGCAGCTTACTCCACAGGGTCCGGGGCTCCTACAATGAGCAGTTCTTC. Translating it yields CASSLLHRVRGSYNEQFF.